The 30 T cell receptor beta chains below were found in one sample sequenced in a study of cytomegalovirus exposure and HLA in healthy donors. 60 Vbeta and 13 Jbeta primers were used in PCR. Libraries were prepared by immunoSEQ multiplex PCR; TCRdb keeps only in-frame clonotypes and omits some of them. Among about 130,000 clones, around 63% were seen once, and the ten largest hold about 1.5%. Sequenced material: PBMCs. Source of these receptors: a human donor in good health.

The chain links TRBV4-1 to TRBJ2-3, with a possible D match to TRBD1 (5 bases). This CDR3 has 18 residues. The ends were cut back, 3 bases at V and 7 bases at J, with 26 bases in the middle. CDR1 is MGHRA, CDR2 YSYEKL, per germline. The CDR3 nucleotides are TGCGCCAGCAGCCACGCCCGCGGCCGGACAATATTGCTAAATACGCAGTATTTT. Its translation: CASSHARGRTILLNTQYF.

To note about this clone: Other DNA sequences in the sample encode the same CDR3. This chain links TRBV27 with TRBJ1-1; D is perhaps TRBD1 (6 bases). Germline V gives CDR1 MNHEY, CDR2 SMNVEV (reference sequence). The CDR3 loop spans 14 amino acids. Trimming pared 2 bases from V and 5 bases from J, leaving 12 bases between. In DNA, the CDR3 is TGTGCCAGCAGTTTACTACAGGGTGGAACTGAAGCTTTCTTT. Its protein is CASSLLQGGTEAFF.

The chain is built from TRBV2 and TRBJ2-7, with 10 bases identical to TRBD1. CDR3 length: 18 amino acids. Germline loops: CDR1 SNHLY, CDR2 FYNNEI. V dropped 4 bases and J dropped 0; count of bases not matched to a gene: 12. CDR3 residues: CASSALSVGTGVSYEQYF. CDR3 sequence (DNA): TGTGCCAGCAGTGCTCTGTCGGTGGGGACAGGGGTCTCCTACGAGCAGTACTTC.

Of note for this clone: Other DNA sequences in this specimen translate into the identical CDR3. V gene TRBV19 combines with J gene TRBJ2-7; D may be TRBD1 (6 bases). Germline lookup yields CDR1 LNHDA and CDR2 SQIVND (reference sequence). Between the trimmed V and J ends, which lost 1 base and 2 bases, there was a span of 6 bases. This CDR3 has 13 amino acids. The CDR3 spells CASSIGTAYEQYF. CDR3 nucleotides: TGTGCCAGTAGTATAGGGACAGCCTACGAGCAGTACTTC.

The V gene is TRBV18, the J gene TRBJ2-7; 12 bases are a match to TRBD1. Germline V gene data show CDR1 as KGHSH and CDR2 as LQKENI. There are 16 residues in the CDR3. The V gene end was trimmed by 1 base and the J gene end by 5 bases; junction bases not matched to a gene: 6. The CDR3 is CASSPRGQGARHEQYF. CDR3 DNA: TGTGCCAGCTCACCACGGGGACAGGGGGCGCGACACGAGCAGTACTTC.

The CDR3 loop is CASSQVAGSGANVLTF. In DNA form, the CDR3 reads TGCGCCAGCAGCCAAGTAGCGGGCTCTGGGGCCAACGTCCTGACTTTC. The chain joins TRBV4-3 to TRBJ2-6, with 7 positions matching TRBD2. The CDR3 extends over 16 amino acids. With 1 base clipped from V and 0 bases from J, the junction kept 0 bases outside the gene matches. The germline V gene has CDR1 LGHNA and CDR2 YSLEER.

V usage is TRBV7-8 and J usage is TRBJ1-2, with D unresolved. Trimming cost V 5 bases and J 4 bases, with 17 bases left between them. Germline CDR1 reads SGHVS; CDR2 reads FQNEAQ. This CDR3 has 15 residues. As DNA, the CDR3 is TGTGCCAGCAGCCTAACGACGGAGAGCATCTATGGCTACACCTTC. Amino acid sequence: CASSLTTESIYGYTF.

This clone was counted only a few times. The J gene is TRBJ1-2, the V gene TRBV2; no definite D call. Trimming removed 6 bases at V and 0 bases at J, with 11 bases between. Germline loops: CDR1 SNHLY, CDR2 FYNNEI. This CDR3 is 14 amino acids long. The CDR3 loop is CASSRTVTNYGYTF. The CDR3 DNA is TGTGCCAGCAGCCGAACAGTGACTAACTATGGCTACACCTTC.

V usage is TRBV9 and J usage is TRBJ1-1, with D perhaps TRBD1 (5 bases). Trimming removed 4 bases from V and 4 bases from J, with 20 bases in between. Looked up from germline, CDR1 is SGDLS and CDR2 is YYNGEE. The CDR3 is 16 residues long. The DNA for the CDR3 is TGTGCCAGCAGCATCCAGGGTAGCCTCATGGGCACTGAAGCTTTCTTT. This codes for CASSIQGSLMGTEAFF.

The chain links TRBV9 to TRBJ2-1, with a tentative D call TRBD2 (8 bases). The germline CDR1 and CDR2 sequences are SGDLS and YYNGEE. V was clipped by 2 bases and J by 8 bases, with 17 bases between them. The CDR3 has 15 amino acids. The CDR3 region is CASSVTTGRGDEQFF. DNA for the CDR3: TGTGCCAGCAGCGTGACGACAGGGCGGGGGGATGAGCAGTTCTTC.

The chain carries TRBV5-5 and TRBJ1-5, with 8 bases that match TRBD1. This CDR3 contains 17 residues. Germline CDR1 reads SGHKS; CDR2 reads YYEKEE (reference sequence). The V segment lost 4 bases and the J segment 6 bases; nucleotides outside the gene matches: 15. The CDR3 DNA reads TGTGCCAGCAGCCGAGGGCCAGGGGGCCAACTCGGTCAGCCCCAGCATTTT. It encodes CASSRGPGGQLGQPQHF.

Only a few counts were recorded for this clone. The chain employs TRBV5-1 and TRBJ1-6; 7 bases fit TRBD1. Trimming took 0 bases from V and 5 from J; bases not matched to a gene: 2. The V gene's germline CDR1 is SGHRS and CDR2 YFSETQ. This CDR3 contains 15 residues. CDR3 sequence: CASSLEGQHNSPLHF. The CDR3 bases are TGCGCCAGCAGCTTGGAGGGACAGCATAATTCACCCCTCCACTTT.

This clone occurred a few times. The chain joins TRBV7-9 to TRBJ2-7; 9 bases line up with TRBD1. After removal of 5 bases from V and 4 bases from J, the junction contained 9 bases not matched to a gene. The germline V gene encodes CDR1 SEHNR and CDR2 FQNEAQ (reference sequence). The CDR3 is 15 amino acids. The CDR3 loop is CASSLPGTGRYEQYF. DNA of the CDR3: TGTGCCAGCAGCCTCCCCGGGACAGGGCGGTACGAGCAGTACTTC.

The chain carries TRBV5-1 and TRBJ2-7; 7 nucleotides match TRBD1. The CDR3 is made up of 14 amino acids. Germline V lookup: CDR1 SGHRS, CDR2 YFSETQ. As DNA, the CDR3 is TGCGCTTCCGAACAGGGGACATATCCCTACGAGCAGTACTTC. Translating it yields CASEQGTYPYEQYF.

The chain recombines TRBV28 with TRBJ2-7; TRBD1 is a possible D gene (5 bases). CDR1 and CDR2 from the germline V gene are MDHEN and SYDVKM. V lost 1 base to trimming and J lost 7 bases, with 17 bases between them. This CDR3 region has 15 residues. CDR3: CASSLSSAGNREQYF. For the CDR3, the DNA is TGTGCCAGCAGTTTATCCTCGGCAGGGAATCGTGAGCAGTACTTC.

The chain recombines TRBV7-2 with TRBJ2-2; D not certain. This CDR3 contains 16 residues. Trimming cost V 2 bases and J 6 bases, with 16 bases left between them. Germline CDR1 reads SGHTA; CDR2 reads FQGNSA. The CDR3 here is CASSLFHRRGSGELFF. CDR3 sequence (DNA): TGTGCCAGCAGCTTATTTCACCGCCGTGGCTCCGGGGAGCTGTTTTTT.

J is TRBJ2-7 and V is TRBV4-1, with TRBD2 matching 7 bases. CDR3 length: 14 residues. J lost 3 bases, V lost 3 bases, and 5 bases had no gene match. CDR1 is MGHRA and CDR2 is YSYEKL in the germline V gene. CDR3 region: CASSQPTSSYEQYF. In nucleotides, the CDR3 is TGCGCCAGCAGCCAGCCGACTAGCAGCTACGAGCAGTACTTC.

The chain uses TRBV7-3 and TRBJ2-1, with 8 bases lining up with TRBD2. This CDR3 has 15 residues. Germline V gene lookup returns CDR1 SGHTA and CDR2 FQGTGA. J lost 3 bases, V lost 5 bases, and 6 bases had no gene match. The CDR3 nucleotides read TGTGCCAGCAGCGGGCTAGCGGGCAACTACAATGAGCAGTTCTTC. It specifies CASSGLAGNYNEQFF.

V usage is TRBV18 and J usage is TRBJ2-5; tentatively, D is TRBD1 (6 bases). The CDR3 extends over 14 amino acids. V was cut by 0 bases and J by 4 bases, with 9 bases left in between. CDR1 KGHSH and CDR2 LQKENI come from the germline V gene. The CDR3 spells CASSPPSGAETQYF. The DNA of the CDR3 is TGTGCCAGCTCACCACCGTCAGGGGCAGAGACCCAGTACTTC.

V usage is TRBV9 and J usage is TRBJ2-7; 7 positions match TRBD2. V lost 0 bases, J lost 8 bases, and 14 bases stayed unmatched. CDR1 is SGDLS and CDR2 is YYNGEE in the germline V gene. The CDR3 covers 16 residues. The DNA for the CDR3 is TGTGCCAGCAGCGTAGGCATGGGGGGGTTATCCGCGAAGCAGTACTTC. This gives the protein CASSVGMGGLSAKQYF.

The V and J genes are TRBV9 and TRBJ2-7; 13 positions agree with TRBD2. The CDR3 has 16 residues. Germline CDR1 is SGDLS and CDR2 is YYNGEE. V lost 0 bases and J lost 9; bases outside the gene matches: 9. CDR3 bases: TGTGCCAGCAGCGTAGCCGGGACTAGCGGGACGGGTGTGCAGTACTTC. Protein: CASSVAGTSGTGVQYF.

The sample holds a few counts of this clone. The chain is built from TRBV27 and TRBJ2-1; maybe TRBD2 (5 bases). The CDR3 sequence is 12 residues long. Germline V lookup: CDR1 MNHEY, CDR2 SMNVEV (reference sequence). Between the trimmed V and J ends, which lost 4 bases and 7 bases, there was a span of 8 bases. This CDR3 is CASSSGINEQFF. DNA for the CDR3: TGTGCCAGCAGTTCGGGGATAAATGAGCAGTTCTTC.

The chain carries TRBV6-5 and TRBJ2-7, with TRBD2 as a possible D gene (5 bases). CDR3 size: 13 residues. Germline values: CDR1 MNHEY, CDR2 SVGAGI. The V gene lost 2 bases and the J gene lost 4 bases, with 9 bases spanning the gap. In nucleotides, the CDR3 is TGTGCCAGCAGTTACAGGAGAGGGTACGAGCAGTACTTC. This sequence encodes CASSYRRGYEQYF.

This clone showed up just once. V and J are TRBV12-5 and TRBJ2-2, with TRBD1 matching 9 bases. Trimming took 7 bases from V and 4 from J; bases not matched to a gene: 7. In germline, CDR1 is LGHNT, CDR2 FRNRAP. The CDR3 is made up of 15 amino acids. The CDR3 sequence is CASAPGTGSTGELFF. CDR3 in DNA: TGTGCTAGTGCCCCCGGGACAGGGAGCACCGGGGAGCTGTTTTTT.

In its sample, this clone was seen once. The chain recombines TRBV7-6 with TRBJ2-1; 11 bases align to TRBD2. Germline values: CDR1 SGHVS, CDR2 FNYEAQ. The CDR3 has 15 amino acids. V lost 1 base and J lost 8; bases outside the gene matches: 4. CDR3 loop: CASSLGLAGIDEQFF. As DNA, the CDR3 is TGTGCCAGCAGCTTAGGACTAGCGGGAATCGATGAGCAGTTCTTC.

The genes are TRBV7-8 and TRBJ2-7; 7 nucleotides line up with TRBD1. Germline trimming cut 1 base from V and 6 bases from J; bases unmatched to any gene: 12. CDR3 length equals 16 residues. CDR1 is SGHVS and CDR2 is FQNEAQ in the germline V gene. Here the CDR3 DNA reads TGTGCCAGCAGCTTAGGCTCGATCGGACAGGTCGGCGAGCAGTACTTC. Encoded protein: CASSLGSIGQVGEQYF.

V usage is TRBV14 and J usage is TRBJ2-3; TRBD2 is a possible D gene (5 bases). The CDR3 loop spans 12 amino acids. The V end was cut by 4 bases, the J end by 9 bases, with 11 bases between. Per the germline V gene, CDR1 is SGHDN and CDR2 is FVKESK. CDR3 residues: CASSPSGETQYF. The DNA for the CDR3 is TGTGCCAGCAGCCCCTCCGGGGAAACGCAGTATTTT.

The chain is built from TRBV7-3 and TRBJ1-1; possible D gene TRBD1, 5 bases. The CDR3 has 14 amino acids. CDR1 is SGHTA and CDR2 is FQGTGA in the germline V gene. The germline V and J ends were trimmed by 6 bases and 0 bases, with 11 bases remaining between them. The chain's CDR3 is CASSLDSMNTEAFF. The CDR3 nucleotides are TGTGCCAGCAGTCTTGACAGCATGAACACTGAAGCTTTCTTT.

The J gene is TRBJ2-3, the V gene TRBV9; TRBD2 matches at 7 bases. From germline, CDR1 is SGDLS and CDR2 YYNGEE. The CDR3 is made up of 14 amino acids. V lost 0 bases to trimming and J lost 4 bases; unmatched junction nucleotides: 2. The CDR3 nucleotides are TGTGCCAGCAGCGTAGGCGGGGGTGCAGATACGCAGTATTTT. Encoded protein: CASSVGGGADTQYF.

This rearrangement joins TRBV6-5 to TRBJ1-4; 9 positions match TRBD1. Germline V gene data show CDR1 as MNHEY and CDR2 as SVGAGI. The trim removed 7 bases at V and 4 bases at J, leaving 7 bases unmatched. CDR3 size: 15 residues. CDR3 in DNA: TGTGCCAGCAAAATAAACAGGGGGCATAATGAAAAACTGTTTTTT. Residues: CASKINRGHNEKLFF.